These 13 T cell receptor beta chains came from one sample sequenced in a study of T cell repertoires in cytomegalovirus infection. These receptors' targets are unknown. TCRdb reprocessed the reads with MiXCR, giving one entry per CDR3 protein. The sample contains 900,000 to 950,000 distinct CDR3 sequences, around 30% of which appear only once. This sample comprised cultured CD8+ T cells from PBMCs, obtained from culture after CMV antigen stimulation. All receptors derive from a human donor in good health (CMV status not recorded). Some clones in this sample may be carry-over from other donors' samples.

This clonotype was detected only a few times. The V and J genes are TRBV27 and TRBJ2-7; D possibly uses TRBD1 or TRBD2 (5 bases each). CDR3 length: 14 amino acids. The ends were cut back, 5 bases at V and 7 bases at J, with 18 bases in the middle. Germline V CDR1 and CDR2: MNHEY, SMNVEV (reference sequence). The CDR3 DNA sequence: TGTGCCAGCAGTACGCCGGGGCCCTCGGGGGAGCAGTACTTC. This codes for CASSTPGPSGEQYF.

This clonotype was counted many times. The CDR3 bases are TGCGCCAGCAGTGAGTCGTTAGTCGGGTGGAGAGCCAAGCCCTACGAGCAGTACTTC. Amino acids: CASSESLVGWRAKPYEQYF. The rearrangement uses TRBV10-2 and TRBJ2-7; D is unresolved. The CDR3 spans 19 residues. Germline V lookup: CDR1 WSHSY, CDR2 SAAADI. Trimming removed 0 bases at V and 2 bases at J, with 23 bases between.

The sample holds a few counts of this clonotype. The chain combines TRBV10-3 with TRBJ1-6; D unclear. The CDR3 spans 12 residues. Trimming shortened V by 10 bases and J by 7 bases, and 11 bases separated the two germline ends. Germline V gene sequence: CDR1 ENHRY, CDR2 SYGVKD. CDR3 sequence: CATENPNSPLHF. The CDR3 DNA is TGTGCCACCGAGAACCCCAATTCACCCCTCCACTTT.

The chain recombines TRBV5-6 with TRBJ2-7; TRBD1 is a possible D gene (5 bases). Trimming shortened V by 4 bases and J by 5 bases, and 16 bases separated the two germline ends. Germline V gene sequence: CDR1 SGHDT, CDR2 YYEEEE. This CDR3 has 14 amino acids. The CDR3 spells CASSLGAPGHEQYF. The DNA of the CDR3 is TGTGCCAGCAGCCTTGGGGCACCCGGTCACGAGCAGTACTTC.

In DNA, the CDR3 is TGTGCCAGCAGCGCTCTATCATTCGCAGATACGCAGTATTTT. It yields the protein CASSALSFADTQYF. The rearrangement uses TRBV6-6 and TRBJ2-3; no reliable D call. The CDR3 extends over 14 amino acids. CDR1 and CDR2 (germline): MNHNY, SVGAGI (reference sequence). Trimming left V 6 bases short and J 4 bases short, with 14 bases between.

This clonotype appeared a few times. V gene TRBV29-1 combines with J gene TRBJ2-5; TRBD1 aligns across 8 bases. CDR1 and CDR2 from the germline V gene are SQVTM and ANQGSEA. The CDR3 runs to 14 residues. Germline trimming cut 4 bases from V and 4 bases from J; bases unmatched to any gene: 8. The CDR3 DNA is TGCAGCGTTGGGGCAGGGGGCGCGGGAGAGACCCAGTACTTC. It encodes CSVGAGGAGETQYF.

This sequence joins TRBV15 and TRBJ1-5; D is uncertain. Germline V gene data show CDR1 as LNHNV and CDR2 as YYDKDF (reference sequence). This CDR3 is built from 15 residues. The V and J ends lost 0 bases and 4 bases respectively, with 10 bases between them. The CDR3 nucleotides are TGTGCCACCAGCAGAGATAAGGCGGGAAATCAGCCCCAGCATTTT. Translated, it gives CATSRDKAGNQPQHF.

The V call is TRBV7-9, the J call TRBJ2-7; weak D call: TRBD2 (6 bases). The V gene lost 5 bases and the J gene lost 5 bases, with 22 bases spanning the gap. Germline V gives CDR1 SEHNR, CDR2 FQNEAQ (reference sequence). CDR3 length equals 16 residues. The CDR3 spells CASSGGAGLRSHEQYF. The CDR3 coding sequence is TGTGCCAGCAGCGGGGGTGCGGGGTTGCGGAGCCACGAGCAGTACTTC.

This clonotype was found many times. The chain carries TRBV7-6 and TRBJ2-2; 8 nucleotides align to TRBD1. Germline V gene data show CDR1 as SGHVS and CDR2 as FNYEAQ. The CDR3 runs to 16 residues. Trimming at V came to 2 bases and at J to 1 base, leaving 3 bases not matched to a gene. In nucleotides, the CDR3 is TGTGCCAGCAGCTTACTAGGGACAGGGAACACCGGGGAGCTGTTTTTT. Amino acids: CASSLLGTGNTGELFF.

The chain is built from TRBV12-3 or TRBV12-4 and TRBJ2-1; 10 bases agree with TRBD1. This CDR3 is built from 13 residues. The V and J ends lost 6 bases and 7 bases, in that order; junction bases with no gene match: 3. The CDR3 coding sequence is TGTGCCAGCAGGCGGACAGGGGGGAATGAGCAGTTCTTC. Amino acid sequence: CASRRTGGNEQFF.

The chain joins TRBV28 to TRBJ2-3, with 8 bases identical to TRBD2. This CDR3 comprises 14 residues. Losses at the gene ends were 7 bases for V and 4 bases for J; bases not matched to a gene: 7. Germline-derived CDR1 and CDR2 are MDHEN and SYDVKM. CDR3 amino acids: CASTGGGIADTQYF. CDR3 DNA: TGTGCCAGCACGGGCGGGGGGATCGCAGATACGCAGTATTTT.

This clonotype has a single count. This chain connects TRBV12-5 to TRBJ1-5; 8 positions agree with TRBD1. Germline assignment: CDR1 LGHNT and CDR2 FRNRAP. This CDR3 spans 13 amino acids. J lost 4 bases, V lost 5 bases, and 1 base had no gene match. Here the CDR3 DNA reads TGTGCTAGTGGTAGGGACAGGAATCAGCCCCAGCATTTT. It translates to CASGRDRNQPQHF.

The V gene is TRBV4-2, the J gene TRBJ1-1; a weak D match, TRBD1 (5 bases). Germline V lookup: CDR1 LGHNA, CDR2 YNFKEQ. V shed 0 bases and J shed 4 bases, with 9 bases lying between them. The CDR3 is 14 amino acids. CDR3 sequence reads: CASSQEGGRTEAFF. The CDR3 nucleotides read TGTGCCAGCAGCCAAGAGGGGGGACGCACTGAAGCTTTCTTT.